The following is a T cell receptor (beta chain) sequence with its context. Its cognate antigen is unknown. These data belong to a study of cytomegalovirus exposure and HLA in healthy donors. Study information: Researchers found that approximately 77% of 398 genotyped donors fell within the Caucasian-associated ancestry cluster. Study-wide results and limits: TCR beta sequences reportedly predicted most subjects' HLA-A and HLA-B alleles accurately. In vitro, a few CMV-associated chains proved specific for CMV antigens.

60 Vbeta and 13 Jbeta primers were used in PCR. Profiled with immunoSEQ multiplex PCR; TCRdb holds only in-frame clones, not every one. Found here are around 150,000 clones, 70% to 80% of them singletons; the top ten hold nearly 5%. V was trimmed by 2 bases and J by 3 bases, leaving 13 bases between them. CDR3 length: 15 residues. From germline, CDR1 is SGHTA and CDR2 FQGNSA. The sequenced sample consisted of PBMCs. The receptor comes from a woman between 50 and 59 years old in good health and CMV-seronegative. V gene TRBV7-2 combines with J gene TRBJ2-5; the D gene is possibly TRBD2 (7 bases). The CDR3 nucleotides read TGTGCCAGCAGCTTATGGGGGGGGGCCGAAGAGACCCAGTACTTC. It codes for CASSLWGGAEETQYF.